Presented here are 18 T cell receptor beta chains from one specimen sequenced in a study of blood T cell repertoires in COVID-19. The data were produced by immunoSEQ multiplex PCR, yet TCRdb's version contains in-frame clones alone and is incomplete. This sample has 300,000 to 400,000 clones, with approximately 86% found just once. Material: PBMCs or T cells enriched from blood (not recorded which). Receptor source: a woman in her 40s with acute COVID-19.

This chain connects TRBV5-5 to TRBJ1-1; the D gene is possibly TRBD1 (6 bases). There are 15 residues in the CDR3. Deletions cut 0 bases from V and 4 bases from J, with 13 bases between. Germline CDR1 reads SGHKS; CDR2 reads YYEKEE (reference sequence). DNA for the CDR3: TGTGCCAGCAGCTTGGAGTTCGGGGGGCGCACTGAAGCTTTCTTT. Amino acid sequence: CASSLEFGGRTEAFF.

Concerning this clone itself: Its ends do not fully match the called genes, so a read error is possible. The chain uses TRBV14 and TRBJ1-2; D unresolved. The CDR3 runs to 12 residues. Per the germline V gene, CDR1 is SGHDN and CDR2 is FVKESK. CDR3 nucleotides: TGTGCCAGCAGCCCCCGGGTCGGCCAACCTCACTTC. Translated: CASSPRVGQPHF.

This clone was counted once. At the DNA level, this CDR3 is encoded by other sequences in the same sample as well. The CDR3 DNA reads TGTGCCAGCAGTAGCAGGGGTGGCTCACCCCTCCACTTT. This encodes CASSSRGGSPLHF. The J gene is TRBJ1-6, the V gene TRBV6-5; possibly TRBD1 for D (6 bases). Trimming pared 5 bases from V and 10 bases from J, leaving 12 bases between. Germline V gene data show CDR1 as MNHEY and CDR2 as SVGAGI. The CDR3 is made up of 13 amino acids.

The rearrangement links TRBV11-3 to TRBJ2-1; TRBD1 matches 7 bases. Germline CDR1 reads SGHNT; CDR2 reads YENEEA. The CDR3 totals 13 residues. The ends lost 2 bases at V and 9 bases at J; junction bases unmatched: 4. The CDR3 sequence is CASSLIGGSEQFF. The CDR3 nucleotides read TGTGCCAGCAGCTTAATAGGGGGCTCTGAGCAGTTCTTC.

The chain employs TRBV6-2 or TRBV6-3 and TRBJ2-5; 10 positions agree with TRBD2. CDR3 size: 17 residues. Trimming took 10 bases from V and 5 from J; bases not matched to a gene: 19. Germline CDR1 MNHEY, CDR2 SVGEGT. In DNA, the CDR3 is TGTGCCACCAACCCGACCGGGACTAGCGAGTGGGGGGAGACCCAGTACTTC. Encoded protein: CATNPTGTSEWGETQYF.

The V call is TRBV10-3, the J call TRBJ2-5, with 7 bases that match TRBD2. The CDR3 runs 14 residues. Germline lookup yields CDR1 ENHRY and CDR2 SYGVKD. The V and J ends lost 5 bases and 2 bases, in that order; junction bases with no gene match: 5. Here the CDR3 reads CAISRLAEQETQYF. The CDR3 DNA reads TGTGCCATCAGTAGACTAGCCGAGCAAGAGACCCAGTACTTC.

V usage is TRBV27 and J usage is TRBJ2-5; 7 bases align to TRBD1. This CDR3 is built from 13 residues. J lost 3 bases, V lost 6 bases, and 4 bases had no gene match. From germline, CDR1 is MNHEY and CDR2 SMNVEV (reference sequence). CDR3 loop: CASSRDREETQYF. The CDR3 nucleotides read TGTGCCAGCAGCCGAGACAGGGAAGAGACCCAGTACTTC.

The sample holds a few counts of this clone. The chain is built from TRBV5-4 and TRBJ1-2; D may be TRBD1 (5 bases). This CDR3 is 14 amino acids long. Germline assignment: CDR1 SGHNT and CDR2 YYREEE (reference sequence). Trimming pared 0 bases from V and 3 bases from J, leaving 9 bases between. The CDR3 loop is CASSLEEGYYGYTF. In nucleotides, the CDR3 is TGTGCCAGCAGCTTGGAGGAGGGGTACTATGGCTACACCTTC.

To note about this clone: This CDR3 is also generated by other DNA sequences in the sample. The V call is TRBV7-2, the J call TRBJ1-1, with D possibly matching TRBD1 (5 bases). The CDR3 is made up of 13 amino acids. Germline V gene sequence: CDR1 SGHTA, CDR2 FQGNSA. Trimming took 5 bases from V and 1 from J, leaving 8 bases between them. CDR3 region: CASSLQGNTEAFF. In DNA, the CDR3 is TGTGCCAGCAGCCTCCAGGGGAACACTGAAGCTTTCTTT.

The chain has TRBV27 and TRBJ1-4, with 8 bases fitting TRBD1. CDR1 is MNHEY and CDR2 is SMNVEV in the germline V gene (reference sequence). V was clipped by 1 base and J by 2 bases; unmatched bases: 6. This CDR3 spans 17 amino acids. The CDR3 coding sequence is TGTGCCAGCAGTTTATTGGGCAGGGGGCATACTAATGAAAAACTGTTTTTT. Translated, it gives CASSLLGRGHTNEKLFF.

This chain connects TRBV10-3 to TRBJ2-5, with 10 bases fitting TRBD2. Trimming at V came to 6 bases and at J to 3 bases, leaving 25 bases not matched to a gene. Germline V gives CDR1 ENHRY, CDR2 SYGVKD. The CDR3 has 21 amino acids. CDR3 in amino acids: CAISQATGVASGRGPEETQYF. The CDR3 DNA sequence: TGTGCCATCAGCCAAGCGACAGGGGTGGCTAGCGGGAGAGGCCCTGAAGAGACCCAGTACTTC.

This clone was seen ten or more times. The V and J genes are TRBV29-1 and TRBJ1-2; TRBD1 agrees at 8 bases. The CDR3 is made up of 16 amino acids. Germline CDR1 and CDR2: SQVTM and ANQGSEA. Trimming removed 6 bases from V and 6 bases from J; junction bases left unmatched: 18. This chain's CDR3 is CSVEPMGQGAWNGYTF. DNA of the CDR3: TGCAGCGTCGAACCCATGGGTCAGGGGGCATGGAATGGCTACACCTTC.

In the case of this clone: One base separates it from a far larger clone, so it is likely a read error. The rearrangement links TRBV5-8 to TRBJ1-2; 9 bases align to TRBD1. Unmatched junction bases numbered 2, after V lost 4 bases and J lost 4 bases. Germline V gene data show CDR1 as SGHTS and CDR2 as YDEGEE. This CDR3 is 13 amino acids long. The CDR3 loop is CASSPDRGYGYTF. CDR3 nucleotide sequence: TGTGCCAGCAGCCCGGACAGGGGCTATGGCTACACCTTC.

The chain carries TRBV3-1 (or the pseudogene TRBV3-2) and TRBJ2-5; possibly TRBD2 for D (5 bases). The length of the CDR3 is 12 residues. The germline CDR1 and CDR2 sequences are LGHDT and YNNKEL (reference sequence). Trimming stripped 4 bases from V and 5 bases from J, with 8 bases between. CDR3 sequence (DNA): TGTGCCAGCAGCCCGAGGGAGGAGACCCAGTACTTC. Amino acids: CASSPREETQYF.

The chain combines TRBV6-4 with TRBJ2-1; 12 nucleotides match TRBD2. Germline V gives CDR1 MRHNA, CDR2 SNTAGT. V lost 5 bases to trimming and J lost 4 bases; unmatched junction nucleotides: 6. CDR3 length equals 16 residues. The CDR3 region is CASSPTSGSWYNEQFF. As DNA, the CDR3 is TGTGCCAGCAGTCCGACTAGCGGGAGTTGGTACAATGAGCAGTTCTTC.

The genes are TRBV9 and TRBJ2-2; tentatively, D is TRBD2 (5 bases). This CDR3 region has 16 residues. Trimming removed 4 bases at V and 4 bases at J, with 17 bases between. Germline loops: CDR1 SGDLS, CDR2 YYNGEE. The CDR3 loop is CASSRRQDGLTGELFF. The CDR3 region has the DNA TGTGCCAGCAGCCGGAGACAAGATGGACTCACCGGGGAGCTGTTTTTT. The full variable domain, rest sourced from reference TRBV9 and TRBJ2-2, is DSGVTQTPKHLITATGQRVTLRCSPRSGDLSVYWYQQSLDQGLQFLIQYYNGEERAKGNILERFSAQQFPDLHSELNLSSLELGDSALYFCASSRRQDGLTGELFFGEGSRLTVL.

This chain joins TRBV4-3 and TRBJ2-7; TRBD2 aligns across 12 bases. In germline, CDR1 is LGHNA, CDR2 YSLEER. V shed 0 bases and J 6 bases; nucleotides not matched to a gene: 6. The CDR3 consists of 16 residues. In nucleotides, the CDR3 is TGCGCCAGCAGCCAAGATGTGACTAGCGGGAGTCCCGAGCAGTACTTC. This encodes CASSQDVTSGSPEQYF.

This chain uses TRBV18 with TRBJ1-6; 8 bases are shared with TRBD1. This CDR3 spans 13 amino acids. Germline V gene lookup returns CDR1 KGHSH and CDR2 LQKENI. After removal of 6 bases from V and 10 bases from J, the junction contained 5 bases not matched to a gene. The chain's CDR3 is CASSPGQGSPLHF. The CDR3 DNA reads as TGTGCCAGCTCCCCCGGACAGGGCTCACCCCTCCACTTT. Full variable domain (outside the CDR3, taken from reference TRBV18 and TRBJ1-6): NAGVMQNPRHLVRRRGQEARLRCSPMKGHSHVYWYRQLPEEGLKFMVYLQKENIIDESGMPKERFSAEFPKEGPSILRIQQVVRGDSAAYFCASSPGQGSPLHFGNGTRLTVT.